The rows below give T cell receptor beta chains drawn from one sample of a study of early T cells in non-severe SARS-CoV-2 infection. TCRdb used MiXCR to reprocess the 5' RACE reads, holding one entry per CDR3 protein. In the table there are about 71,000 distinct CDR3 sequences, more than 12% of which are singletons. The sequenced sample was whole blood, obtained at baseline. These receptors all come from an adult who was a healthcare worker with PCR-confirmed SARS-CoV-2 infection or an uninfected control (not recorded which). The CDR3 runs from the conserved cysteine through the conserved F or W. A D gene is named only where the DNA matches it firmly.

J	D	V	CDR3
TRBJ1-1	NA	TRBV7-6	CASSLLASDGSTEAFF
TRBJ2-2	TRBD1	TRBV3-1	CASSARDRDIGELFF
TRBJ2-7	TRBD2	TRBV18	CASSPQTSGNGEQHF
TRBJ2-5	TRBD1	TRBV3-1	CASSNSPGQQETQYF
TRBJ1-1	NA	TRBV27	CASRQRGDRSEAFF
TRBJ2-5	TRBD2	TRBV20-1	CSARSVAGVGETQYF
TRBJ1-1	NA	TRBV21-1	CASSKPRNEAFF
TRBJ1-3	TRBD1	TRBV20-1	CSARLLPGTDALSGNTIYF
TRBJ2-7	NA	TRBV28	CASSYPARRGSYEQYF
TRBJ2-6	NA	TRBV7-2	CASSLGSRHSGANVLTF
TRBJ2-1	TRBD2	TRBV20-1	CSASTSGISYNEQFF
TRBJ2-3	NA	TRBV29-1	CSVVADSTDTQYF
TRBJ2-2	NA	TRBV18	CASSPPSGTGELFF
TRBJ2-3	NA	TRBV6-6	CASSPWVGTDTQYF
TRBJ2-3	TRBD2	TRBV20-1	CSAEKRDTDTQYF
TRBJ2-2	NA	TRBV2	CASSGGLLNTGELFF
TRBJ2-3	TRBD2	TRBV20-1	CSARVGTSGTDTQYF
TRBJ2-2	NA	TRBV30	CALRSGSTGELFF
TRBJ1-5	TRBD1	TRBV18	CASSLTDRGPRAQHF
TRBJ1-2	NA	TRBV12-3/TRBV12-4	CASSSQVYGYTF
TRBJ2-1	TRBD2	TRBV7-8	CASRGLAGTFYNEQFF
TRBJ2-2	TRBD2	TRBV10-1	CASSRGGPGELFF